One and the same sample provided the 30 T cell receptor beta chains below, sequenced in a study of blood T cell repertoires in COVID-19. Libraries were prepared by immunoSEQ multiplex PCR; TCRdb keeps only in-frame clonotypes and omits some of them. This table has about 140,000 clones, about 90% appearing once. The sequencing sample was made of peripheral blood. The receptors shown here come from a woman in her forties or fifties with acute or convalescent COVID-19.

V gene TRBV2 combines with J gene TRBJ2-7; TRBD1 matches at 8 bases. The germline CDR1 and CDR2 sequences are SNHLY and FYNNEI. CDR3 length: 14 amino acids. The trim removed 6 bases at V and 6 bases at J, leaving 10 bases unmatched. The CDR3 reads CASSPARTGSEQYF. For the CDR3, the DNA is TGTGCCAGCAGCCCTGCCCGGACAGGGTCCGAGCAGTACTTC.

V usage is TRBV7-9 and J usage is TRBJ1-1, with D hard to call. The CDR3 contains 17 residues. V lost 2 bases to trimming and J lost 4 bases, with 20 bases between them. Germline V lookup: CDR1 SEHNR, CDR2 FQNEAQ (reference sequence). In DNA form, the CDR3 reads TGTGCCAGCAGCTTATGGGGAGGACCCGTACGTGGCACTGAAGCTTTCTTT. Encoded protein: CASSLWGGPVRGTEAFF.

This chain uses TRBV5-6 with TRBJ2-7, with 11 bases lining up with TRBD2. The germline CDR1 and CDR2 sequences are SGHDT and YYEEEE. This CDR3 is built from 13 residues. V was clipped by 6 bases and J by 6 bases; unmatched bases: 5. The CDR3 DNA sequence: TGTGCCAGCACCCCTAGCGGGGGGATCGAGCAGTACTTC. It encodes CASTPSGGIEQYF.

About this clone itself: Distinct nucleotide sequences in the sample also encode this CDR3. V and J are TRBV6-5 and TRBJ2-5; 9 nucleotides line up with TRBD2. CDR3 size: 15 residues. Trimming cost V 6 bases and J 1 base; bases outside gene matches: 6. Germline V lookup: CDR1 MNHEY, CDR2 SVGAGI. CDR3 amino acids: CASSLAGDPQETQYF. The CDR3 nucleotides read TGTGCCAGCAGCTTAGCGGGAGATCCCCAAGAGACCCAGTACTTC.

The CDR3 DNA reads as TGCGCCAGCAGTCGGAGGGTGAGGGCCGGAGAGACCCAGTACTTC. It translates to CASSRRVRAGETQYF. The chain combines TRBV23-1 with TRBJ2-5, with a tentative D call TRBD2 (6 bases). TRBV23-1 is given ORF status, its function remaining uncertain. The V and J ends lost 4 bases and 4 bases respectively, with 16 bases between them. CDR3 length: 15 amino acids.

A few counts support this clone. CDR3 region: CAGSEYGYTF. In DNA, the CDR3 is TGTGCCGGTTCGGAGTATGGCTACACCTTC. The chain recombines TRBV21-1 with TRBJ1-2. TRBV21-1 is a pseudogene. The length of the CDR3 is 10 residues.

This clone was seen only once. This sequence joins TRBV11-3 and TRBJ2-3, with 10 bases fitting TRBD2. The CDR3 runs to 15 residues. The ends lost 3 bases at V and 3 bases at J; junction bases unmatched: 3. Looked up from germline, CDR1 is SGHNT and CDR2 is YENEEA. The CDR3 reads CASSFSSGGTDTQYF. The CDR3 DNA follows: TGTGCCAGCAGCTTCTCTAGCGGGGGTACAGATACGCAGTATTTT.

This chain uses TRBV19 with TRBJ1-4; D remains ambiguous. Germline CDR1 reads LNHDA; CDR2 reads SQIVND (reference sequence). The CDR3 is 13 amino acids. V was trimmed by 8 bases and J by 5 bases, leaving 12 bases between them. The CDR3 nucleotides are TGTGCCAGTCGCCAGAACAGAAATGAAAAACTGTTTTTT. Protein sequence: CASRQNRNEKLFF.

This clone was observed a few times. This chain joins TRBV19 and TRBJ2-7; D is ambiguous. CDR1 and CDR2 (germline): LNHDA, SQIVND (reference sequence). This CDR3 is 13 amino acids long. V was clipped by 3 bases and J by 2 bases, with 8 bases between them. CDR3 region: CASSIELTYEQYF. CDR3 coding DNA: TGTGCCAGTAGTATCGAACTTACCTACGAGCAGTACTTC.

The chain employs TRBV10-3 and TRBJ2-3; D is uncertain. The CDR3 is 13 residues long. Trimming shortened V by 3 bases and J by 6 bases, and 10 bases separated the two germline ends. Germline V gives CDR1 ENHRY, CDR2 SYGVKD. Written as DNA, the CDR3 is TGTGCCATCAGTGAATACTCCACGGATACGCAGTATTTT. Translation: CAISEYSTDTQYF.

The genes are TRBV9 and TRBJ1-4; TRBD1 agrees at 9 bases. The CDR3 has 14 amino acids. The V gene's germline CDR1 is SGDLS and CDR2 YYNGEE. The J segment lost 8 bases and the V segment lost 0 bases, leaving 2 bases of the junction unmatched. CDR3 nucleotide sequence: TGTGCCAGCAGCGTAGGGACAGGGGCGGAAAAACTGTTTTTT. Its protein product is CASSVGTGAEKLFF.

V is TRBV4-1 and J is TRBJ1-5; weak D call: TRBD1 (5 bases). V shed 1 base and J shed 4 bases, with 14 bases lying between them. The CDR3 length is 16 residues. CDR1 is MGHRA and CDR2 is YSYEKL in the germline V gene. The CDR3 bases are TGCGCCAGCAGCCAAGGCACGGGGGGAACTAATCAGCCCCAGCATTTT. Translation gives CASSQGTGGTNQPQHF.

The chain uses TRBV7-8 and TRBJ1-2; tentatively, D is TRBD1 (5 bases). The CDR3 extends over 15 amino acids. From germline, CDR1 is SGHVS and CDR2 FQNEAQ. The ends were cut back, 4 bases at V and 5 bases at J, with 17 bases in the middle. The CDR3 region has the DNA TGTGCCAGCAGCTCAATAGGGGTTTTGGAATATGGCTACACCTTC. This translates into CASSSIGVLEYGYTF.

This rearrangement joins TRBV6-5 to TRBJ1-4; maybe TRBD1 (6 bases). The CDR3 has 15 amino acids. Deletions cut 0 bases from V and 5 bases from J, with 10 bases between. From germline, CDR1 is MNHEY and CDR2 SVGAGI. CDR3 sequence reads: CASSYSTRGNEKLFF. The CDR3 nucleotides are TGTGCCAGCAGTTACTCAACAAGGGGGAATGAAAAACTGTTTTTT.

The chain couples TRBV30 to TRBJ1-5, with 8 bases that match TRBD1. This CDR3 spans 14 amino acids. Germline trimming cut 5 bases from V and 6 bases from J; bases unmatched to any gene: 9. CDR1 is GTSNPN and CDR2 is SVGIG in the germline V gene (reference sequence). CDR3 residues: CAWGKDRGGQPQHF. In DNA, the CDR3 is TGTGCCTGGGGGAAAGACAGGGGCGGTCAGCCCCAGCATTTT.

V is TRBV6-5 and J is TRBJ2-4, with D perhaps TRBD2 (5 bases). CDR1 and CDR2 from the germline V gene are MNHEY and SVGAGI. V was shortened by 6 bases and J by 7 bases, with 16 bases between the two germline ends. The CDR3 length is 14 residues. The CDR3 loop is CASRLGVLENIQYF. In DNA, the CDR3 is TGTGCCAGCAGGCTGGGAGTTCTAGAGAACATTCAGTACTTC.

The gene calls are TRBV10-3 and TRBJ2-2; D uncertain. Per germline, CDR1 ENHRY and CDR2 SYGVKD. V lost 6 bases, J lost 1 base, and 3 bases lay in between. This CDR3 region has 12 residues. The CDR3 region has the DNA TGTGCCATCAGGAGGAACACCGGGGAGCTGTTTTTT. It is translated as CAIRRNTGELFF.

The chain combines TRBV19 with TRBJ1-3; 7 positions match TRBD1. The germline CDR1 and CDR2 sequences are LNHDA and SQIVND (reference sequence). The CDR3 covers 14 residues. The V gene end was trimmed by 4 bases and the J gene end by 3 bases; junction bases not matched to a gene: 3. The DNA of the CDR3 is TGTGCCAGTAGTAGGACAGGTCTTGGAAACACCATATATTTT. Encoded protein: CASSRTGLGNTIYF. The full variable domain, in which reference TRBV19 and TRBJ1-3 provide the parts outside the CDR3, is DGGITQSPKYLFRKEGQNVTLSCEQNLNHDAMYWYRQDPGQGLRLIYYSQIVNDFQKGDIAEGYSVSREKKESFPLTVTSAQKNPTAFYLCASSRTGLGNTIYFGEGSWLTVV.

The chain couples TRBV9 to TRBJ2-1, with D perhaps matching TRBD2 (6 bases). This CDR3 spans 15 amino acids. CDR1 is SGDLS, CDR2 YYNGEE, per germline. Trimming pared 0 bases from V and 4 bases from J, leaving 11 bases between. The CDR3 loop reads CASSVDTGVYNEQFF. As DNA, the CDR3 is TGTGCCAGCAGCGTAGATACGGGGGTGTACAATGAGCAGTTCTTC.

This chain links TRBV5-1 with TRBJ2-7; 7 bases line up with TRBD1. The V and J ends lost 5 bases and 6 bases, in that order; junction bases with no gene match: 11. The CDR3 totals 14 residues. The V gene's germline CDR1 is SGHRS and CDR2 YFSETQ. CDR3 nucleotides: TGCGCCAGCAGTACCGAGAACAGGGGCCTCGAGCAGTACTTC. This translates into CASSTENRGLEQYF.

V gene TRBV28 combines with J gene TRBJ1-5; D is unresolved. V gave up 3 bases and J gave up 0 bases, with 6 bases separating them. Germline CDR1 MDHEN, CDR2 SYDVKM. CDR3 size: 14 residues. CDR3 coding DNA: TGTGCCAGCAGTTTTTCGTATAGCAATCAGCCCCAGCATTTT. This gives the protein CASSFSYSNQPQHF.

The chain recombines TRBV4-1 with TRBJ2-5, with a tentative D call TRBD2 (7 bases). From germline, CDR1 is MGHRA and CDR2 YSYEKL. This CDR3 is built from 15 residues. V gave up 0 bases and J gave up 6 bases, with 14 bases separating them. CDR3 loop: CASSQDGGGGQTQYF. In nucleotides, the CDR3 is TGCGCCAGCAGCCAAGATGGCGGGGGCGGACAGACCCAGTACTTC.

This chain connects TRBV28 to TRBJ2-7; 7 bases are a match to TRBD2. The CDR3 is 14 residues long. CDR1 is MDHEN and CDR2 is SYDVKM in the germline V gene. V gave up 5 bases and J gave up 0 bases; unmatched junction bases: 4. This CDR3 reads CASSGGGYSYEQYF. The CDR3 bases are TGTGCCAGCAGTGGGGGGGGTTACTCCTACGAGCAGTACTTC.

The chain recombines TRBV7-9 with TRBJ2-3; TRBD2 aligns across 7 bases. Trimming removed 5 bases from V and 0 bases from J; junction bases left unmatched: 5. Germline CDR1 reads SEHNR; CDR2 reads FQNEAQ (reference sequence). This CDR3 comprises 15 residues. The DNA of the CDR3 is TGTGCCAGCAGCCCAACGGGACTAAGCACAGATACGCAGTATTTT. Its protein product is CASSPTGLSTDTQYF.

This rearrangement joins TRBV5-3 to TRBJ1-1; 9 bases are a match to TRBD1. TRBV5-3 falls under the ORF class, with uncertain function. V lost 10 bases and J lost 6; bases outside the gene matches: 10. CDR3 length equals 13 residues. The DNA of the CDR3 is TGTGCCCACCCACAGGGGGCGGCGGCTGAAGCTTTCTTT. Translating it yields CAHPQGAAAEAFF.

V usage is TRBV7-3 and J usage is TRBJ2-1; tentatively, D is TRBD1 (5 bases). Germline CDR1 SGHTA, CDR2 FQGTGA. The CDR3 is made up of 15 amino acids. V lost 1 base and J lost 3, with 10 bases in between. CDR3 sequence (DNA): TGTGCCAGCAGCTTAAGGGGCAGTCTCTACAATGAGCAGTTCTTC. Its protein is CASSLRGSLYNEQFF. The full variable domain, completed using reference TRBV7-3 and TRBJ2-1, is GAGVSQTPSNKVTEKGKYVELRCDPISGHTALYWYRQSLGQGPEFLIYFQGTGAADDSGLPNDRFFAVRPEGSVSTLKIQRTERGDSAVYLCASSLRGSLYNEQFFGPGTRLTVL.

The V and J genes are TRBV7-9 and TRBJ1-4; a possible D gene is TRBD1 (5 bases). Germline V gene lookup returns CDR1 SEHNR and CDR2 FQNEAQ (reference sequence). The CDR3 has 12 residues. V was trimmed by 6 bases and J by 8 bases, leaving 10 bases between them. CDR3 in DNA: TGTGCCAGCAGGCCGGACAAGGAAAAACTGTTTTTT. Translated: CASRPDKEKLFF.

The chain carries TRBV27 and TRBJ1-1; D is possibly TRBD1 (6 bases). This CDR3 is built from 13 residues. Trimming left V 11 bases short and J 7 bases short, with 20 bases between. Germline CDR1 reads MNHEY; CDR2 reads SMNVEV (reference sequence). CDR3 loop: CALPMGGAGEAFF. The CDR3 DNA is TGTGCCCTCCCGATGGGGGGGGCTGGTGAAGCTTTCTTT.

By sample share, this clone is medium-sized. The CDR3 protein is CASCRWGGCTEAFF. The CDR3 DNA reads TGTGCCAGCTGTAGGTGGGGGGGATGCACTGAAGCTTTCTTT. The rearrangement uses TRBV6-5 and TRBJ1-1; D may be TRBD1 (5 bases). The V and J ends lost 8 bases and 4 bases respectively, with 17 bases between them. The CDR3 runs 14 residues. Germline V CDR1 and CDR2: MNHEY, SVGAGI.

The CDR3 here is CASSEPWDRAVEQYF. CDR3 bases: TGCGCCAGCAGTGAGCCTTGGGACAGGGCGGTCGAGCAGTACTTC. This rearrangement joins TRBV10-1 to TRBJ2-7; 9 nucleotides match TRBD1. The CDR3 spans 15 residues. CDR1 is WNHNN, CDR2 SYGVQD, per germline (reference sequence). V dropped 2 bases and J dropped 6; count of bases not matched to a gene: 8.